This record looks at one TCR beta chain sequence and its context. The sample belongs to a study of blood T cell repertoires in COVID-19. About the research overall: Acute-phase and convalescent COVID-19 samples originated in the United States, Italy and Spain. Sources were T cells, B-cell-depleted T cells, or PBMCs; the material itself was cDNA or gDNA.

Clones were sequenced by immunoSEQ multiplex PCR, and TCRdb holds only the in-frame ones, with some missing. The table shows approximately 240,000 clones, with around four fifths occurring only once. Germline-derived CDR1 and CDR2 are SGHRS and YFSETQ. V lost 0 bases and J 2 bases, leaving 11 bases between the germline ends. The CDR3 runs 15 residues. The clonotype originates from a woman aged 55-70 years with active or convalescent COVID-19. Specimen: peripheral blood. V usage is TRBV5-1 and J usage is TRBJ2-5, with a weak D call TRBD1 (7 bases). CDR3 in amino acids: CASSLGQGGQETQYF. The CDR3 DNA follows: TGCGCCAGCAGCTTGGGACAGGGAGGACAAGAGACCCAGTACTTC.